This T cell receptor (beta chain) emerged from a study of blood T cell repertoires in COVID-19. Looking at the study overall: Sources were T cells, B-cell-depleted T cells, or PBMCs; the material itself was cDNA or gDNA.

Clones were sequenced by immunoSEQ multiplex PCR, and TCRdb holds only the in-frame ones, with some missing. The sample records some 460,000 clones, roughly 89% being singletons. The CDR3 totals 16 residues. V dropped 4 bases and J dropped 3 bases, with 19 bases sitting between them. The sequence derives from a woman aged 30 to 39 with acute or convalescent COVID-19. The source material was peripheral blood. This chain links TRBV23-1 with TRBJ2-7; D possibly corresponds to TRBD1 (5 bases). TRBV23-1 is known as an ORF, though its function is uncertain. In DNA, the CDR3 is TGCGCCAGCAGTCTACGACAGCCTGGGGCGAGCTACGAGCAGTACTTC. Protein sequence: CASSLRQPGASYEQYF.